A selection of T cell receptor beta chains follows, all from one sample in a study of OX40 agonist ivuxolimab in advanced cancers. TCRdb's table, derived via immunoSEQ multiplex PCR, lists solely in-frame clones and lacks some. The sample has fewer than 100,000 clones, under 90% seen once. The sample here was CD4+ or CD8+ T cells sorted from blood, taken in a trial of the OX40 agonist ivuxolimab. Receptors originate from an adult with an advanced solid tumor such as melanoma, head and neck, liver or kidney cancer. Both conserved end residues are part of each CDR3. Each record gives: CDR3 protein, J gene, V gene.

CASSLAYGYTF	TRBJ1-2	TRBV7-9
CASSKRGGQKNTEAFF	TRBJ1-1	TRBV21-1
CASSQVGKREGGDTQYF	TRBJ2-3	TRBV4-1
CATSREQRTGGNEQFF	TRBJ2-1	TRBV15
CASSITGQRNTEAFF	TRBJ1-1	TRBV19
CASEGGRGETQYF	TRBJ2-5	TRBV7-2
CASSSRVSTNEKLFF	TRBJ1-4	TRBV7-9
CASSLLIYNEQFF	TRBJ2-1	TRBV6-1
CASSFQGMVGYTF	TRBJ1-2	TRBV28
CAWSVTGAHTGELFF	TRBJ2-2	TRBV30
CASSQWGQPWSTDTQYF	TRBJ2-3	TRBV7-2
CASSLDPGGRGVGETQYF	TRBJ2-5	TRBV7-2
CASSLRSGSVANEQFF	TRBJ2-1	TRBV4-3
CASRWDPSGELFF	TRBJ2-2	TRBV2
CASSQVASQQFF	TRBJ2-1	TRBV14
CASHSGGKEQYF	TRBJ2-7	TRBV7-8
CASRRTGLSGNYGYTF	TRBJ1-2	TRBV2
CASSPTTSGANVLTF	TRBJ2-6	TRBV7-2
CASSLLRAEAFF	TRBJ1-1	TRBV7-2
CASSPLEIGGDTQYF	TRBJ2-3	TRBV7-6
CASSQDRGMNEKLFF	TRBJ1-4	TRBV18
CASKRTGVTEAFF	TRBJ1-1	TRBV2
CASSRDPNTEAFF	TRBJ1-1	TRBV7-2
CASSPQNTDTQYF	TRBJ2-3	TRBV18
CASSISGGSNQPQHF	TRBJ1-5	TRBV19
CASSLGWVGANVLTF	TRBJ2-6	TRBV5-6
CASSVSVGGNQPQHF	TRBJ1-5	TRBV9
CATSSRARTVTDTQYF	TRBJ2-3	TRBV15
CATGGSRETTGELFF	TRBJ2-2	TRBV28
CSVMTGGTDTQYF	TRBJ2-3	TRBV29-1
CASSVGQINTEAFF	TRBJ1-1	TRBV9
CASSVGGFSLGNEQFF	TRBJ2-1	TRBV9
CASSWTRHRGMF	TRBJ1-1	TRBV7-2
CASSLAGSENTIYF	TRBJ1-3	TRBV5-1
CATSRDWRGNQPQHF	TRBJ1-5	TRBV15
CASSETEATEAFF	TRBJ1-1	TRBV10-1
CASRFQALTRSNQPQHF	TRBJ1-5	TRBV12-2
CASSPWTDRNTIYF	TRBJ1-3	TRBV18
CASSPGLTGYNEKLFF	TRBJ1-4	TRBV18
CASSQDKGGYTF	TRBJ1-2	TRBV4-3
CASSLRGPDTQYF	TRBJ2-3	TRBV7-9